This is a list of T cell receptor beta chains from one sample in a study of T cells in Graves' hyperthyroidism and ophthalmopathy. MiXCR, run by TCRdb on the multiplex PCR reads, gives a single entry per CDR3 protein. The sample lists about 380,000 distinct CDR3 sequences, roughly 12% occurring once. Sequenced sample: blood. Receptor source: a man aged 25-40 years with Graves' hyperthyroidism that later progressed to Graves' ophthalmopathy. Both conserved end residues are part of each CDR3. Fields, in order: D gene, V gene, clone size, J gene, CDR3 protein, CDR3 DNA. D genes are given only for firm matches. Clone size is not always given. Where it is, it says once, few, many or a class for expanded clones.

D: NA; V: TRBV2; size: many; J: TRBJ2-1; CDR3: CASSVEISEQFF; DNA: TGTGCCAGCAGCGTCGAAATAAGTGAGCAGTTCTTC
D: TRBD1; V: TRBV3-1; size: NA; J: TRBJ2-1; CDR3: CASSQGTGTAYNGQFF; DNA: TGTGCCAGCAGCCAAGGCACCGGGACAGCTTACAATGGGCAGTTCTTC
D: TRBD1; V: TRBV6-1; size: many; J: TRBJ1-5; CDR3: CASRRTGDGYQPQHF; DNA: TGTGCCAGCAGACGGACAGGGGATGGGTATCAGCCCCAGCATTTT
D: TRBD1; V: TRBV3-1; size: few; J: TRBJ2-1; CDR3: CASSQPGQGCGCTNNEQSF; DNA: TGTGCCAGCAGCCAACCGGGACAGGGTTGTGGTTGCACTAACAATGAGCAGTCCTTC
D: NA; V: TRBV28; size: NA; J: TRBJ2-7; CDR3: CASTPGQSYYEQYF; DNA: TGTGCCAGCACTCCGGGACAAAGCTACTACGAGCAGTACTTC
D: TRBD1; V: TRBV13; size: few; J: TRBJ2-7; CDR3: CASSDRGSSYEQYF; DNA: TGTGCCAGCAGCGACAGGGGAAGCTCCTACGAGCAGTACTTC
D: NA; V: TRBV28; size: many; J: TRBJ2-5; CDR3: CASSLARQGSRYF; DNA: TGTGCCAGCAGTTTAGCTCGGCAGGGCTCCCGGTACTTC
D: TRBD1; V: TRBV6-1; size: many; J: TRBJ2-6; CDR3: CASSRGQTSGANVLTF; DNA: TGTGCCAGCAGTAGGGGACAGACCTCTGGGGCCAACGTCCTGACTTTC
D: NA; V: TRBV6-6; size: many; J: TRBJ1-1; CDR3: CASSYSTAGNTEAFF; DNA: TGTGCCAGCAGTTACTCGACCGCAGGGAACACTGAAGCTTTCTTT
D: TRBD1; V: TRBV7-9; size: many; J: TRBJ1-5; CDR3: CASSPGTGRNSNQPQHF; DNA: TGTGCCAGCAGCCCAGGGACAGGAAGGAATAGCAATCAGCCCCAGCATTTT
D: NA; V: TRBV3-1; size: many; J: TRBJ1-5; CDR3: CASSQLNQPQHF; DNA: TGTGCCAGCAGCCAATTGAATCAGCCCCAGCATTTT
D: TRBD1; V: TRBV20-1; size: many; J: TRBJ1-2; CDR3: CSARGGADGYTF; DNA: TGCAGTGCCAGGGGGGGTGCCGATGGCTACACCTTC
D: TRBD1; V: TRBV15; size: NA; J: TRBJ2-2; CDR3: CATSSDRGGTGELFF; DNA: TGTGCCACCAGCAGCGACAGGGGCGGCACCGGGGAGCTGTTTTTT
D: NA; V: TRBV5-6; size: few; J: TRBJ2-1; CDR3: CASSFGGGEQLF; DNA: TGTGCCAGCAGCTTTGGAGGGGGTGAGCAGCTCTTC
D: NA; V: TRBV2; size: NA; J: TRBJ1-6; CDR3: CASSDLSPLHF; DNA: TGTGCCAGCAGCGATTTGTCACCCCTCCACTTT
D: TRBD2; V: TRBV5-6; size: NA; J: TRBJ2-7; CDR3: CASRSHMGLAYEQYF; DNA: TGTGCCAGCAGGAGCCATATGGGACTAGCCTACGAGCAGTACTTC
D: TRBD2; V: TRBV5-1; size: NA; J: TRBJ2-1; CDR3: CASSWGLLVDEQFF; DNA: TGCGCCAGCAGCTGGGGACTACTCGTGGATGAGCAGTTCTTC
D: NA; V: TRBV15; size: few; J: TRBJ2-3; CDR3: CATSRDSKPDTQYF; DNA: TGTGCCACCAGCAGAGATTCAAAGCCGGATACGCAGTATTTT
D: NA; V: TRBV20-1; size: many; J: TRBJ1-1; CDR3: CSARVGIHTEAFF; DNA: TGCAGTGCTAGAGTAGGGATCCACACTGAAGCTTTCTTT
D: NA; V: TRBV10-3; size: many; J: TRBJ2-4; CDR3: CAISDKGHPSIQYF; DNA: TGTGCCATCAGTGATAAGGGACACCCTAGCATTCAGTACTTC
D: NA; V: TRBV29-1; size: NA; J: TRBJ2-3; CDR3: CSVGVNTQYF; DNA: TGCAGCGTGGGAGTGAATACGCAGTATTTT
D: NA; V: TRBV5-1; size: few; J: TRBJ2-3; CDR3: CASSLQAGDTQYF; DNA: TGCGCCAGCAGCTTGCAGGCCGGGGATACGCAGTATTTT
D: NA; V: TRBV7-9; size: NA; J: TRBJ2-7; CDR3: CASSLGGQPKFYEQYF; DNA: TGTGCCAGCAGCTTAGGGGGGCAGCCGAAATTCTACGAGCAGTACTTC
D: NA; V: TRBV28; size: many; J: TRBJ1-5; CDR3: CASEGQGQPQHF; DNA: TGTGCCAGCGAGGGGCAGGGTCAGCCCCAGCATTTT
D: NA; V: TRBV3-1; size: many; J: TRBJ2-1; CDR3: CASRKTGRNEQFF; DNA: TGTGCCAGCAGAAAAACAGGGCGGAATGAGCAGTTCTTC
D: NA; V: TRBV3-1; size: NA; J: TRBJ1-6; CDR3: CASDPLPWEPLHF; DNA: TGTGCCAGCGACCCGCTACCCTGGGAACCCCTCCACTTT
D: NA; V: TRBV12-3/TRBV12-4; size: few; J: TRBJ2-3; CDR3: CASSLEGAGDTQYF; DNA: TGTGCCAGCAGTTTAGAAGGGGCAGGAGATACGCAGTATTTT
D: NA; V: TRBV5-6; size: few; J: TRBJ1-4; CDR3: CASHRRGENEKLFF; DNA: TGTGCCAGCCATAGGAGGGGAGAAAATGAAAAACTGTTTTTT
D: NA; V: TRBV5-1; size: once; J: TRBJ2-1; CDR3: CASSARGGSYNEQFF; DNA: TGCGCCAGCAGCGCGAGGGGTGGATCCTACAATGAGCAGTTCTTC
D: TRBD2; V: TRBV13; size: NA; J: TRBJ2-2; CDR3: CASSSTLTSGGVSGELFF; DNA: TGTGCCAGCAGCTCTACCCTGACTAGCGGGGGTGTCTCCGGGGAGCTGTTTTTT
D: NA; V: TRBV28; size: many; J: TRBJ2-7; CDR3: CASSSIPPHGQYF; DNA: TGTGCCAGCAGTTCTATCCCCCCCCATGGGCAGTACTTC
D: NA; V: TRBV19; size: NA; J: TRBJ1-5; CDR3: CASSTAVLGNQPQHF; DNA: TGTGCCAGTAGTACGGCGGTGCTGGGCAATCAGCCCCAGCATTTT
D: TRBD1; V: TRBV6-5; size: few; J: TRBJ1-3; CDR3: CASSYNRGHGNTIYF; DNA: TGTGCCAGCAGTTACAACAGGGGGCATGGAAACACCATATATTTT
D: NA; V: TRBV6-1; size: NA; J: TRBJ1-4; CDR3: CASTPTGGGHEKLFF; DNA: TGTGCCAGCACCCCCACGGGGGGAGGGCATGAAAAACTGTTTTTT
D: NA; V: TRBV7-3; size: few; J: TRBJ1-1; CDR3: CASSLRQNAEAFF; DNA: TGTGCCAGCAGCTTAAGACAGAACGCTGAAGCTTTCTTT
D: TRBD1; V: TRBV4-1; size: NA; J: TRBJ2-7; CDR3: CASSQEGAGGKYEQYF; DNA: TGCGCCAGCAGCCAAGAGGGCGCAGGGGGAAAATACGAGCAGTACTTC
D: NA; V: TRBV6-2/TRBV6-3; size: many; J: TRBJ2-1; CDR3: CASSYRGAAYNEQFF; DNA: TGTGCCAGCAGTTACAGAGGGGCCGCATACAATGAGCAGTTCTTC
D: TRBD2; V: TRBV20-1; size: many; J: TRBJ2-3; CDR3: CSAPTSGGATDTQYF; DNA: TGCAGTGCTCCCACTAGCGGGGGGGCCACAGATACGCAGTATTTT
D: NA; V: TRBV4-1; size: few; J: TRBJ1-3; CDR3: CASSQEHRPWDTIYF; DNA: TGCGCCAGCAGCCAAGAGCACAGACCGTGGGACACCATATATTTT
D: TRBD1; V: TRBV7-9; size: many; J: TRBJ1-2; CDR3: CASSFGQGNGYTF; DNA: TGTGCCAGCAGCTTCGGACAGGGGAACGGCTACACCTTC
D: NA; V: TRBV5-6; size: NA; J: TRBJ1-3; CDR3: CASSLDPTSSRNTIYF; DNA: TGTGCCAGCAGCTTGGATCCAACAAGCTCTAGAAACACCATATATTTT